What follows are 30 T cell receptor beta chains derived from one specimen sequenced in a study of blood T cell repertoires in COVID-19. Some clones are missing from TCRdb's copy, which holds only in-frame ones; the method was immunoSEQ multiplex PCR. The repertoire consists of more than 150,000 clones, with approximately 90% occurring once and the leading ten covering about 2.5%. Sequencing was carried out using peripheral blood. The receptors originated from a woman aged 70-85 years with acute or convalescent COVID-19.

The genes are TRBV13 and TRBJ2-3; TRBD1 matches 9 bases. The CDR3 contains 17 residues. Per the germline V gene, CDR1 is PRHDT and CDR2 is FYEKMQ (reference sequence). V lost 5 bases, J lost 6 bases, and 15 bases stayed unmatched. CDR3 nucleotide sequence: TGTGCCAGCAGCCCAGGTCGTTACAGGGGGCCCGGGGATACGCAGTATTTT. Translating gives CASSPGRYRGPGDTQYF.

V is TRBV3-1 (or the pseudogene TRBV3-2) and J is TRBJ1-1; the D is unclear. This CDR3 is 15 amino acids long. Germline values: CDR1 LGHDT, CDR2 YNNKEL (reference sequence). The V and J ends lost 4 bases and 2 bases respectively, with 14 bases between them. The CDR3 region has the DNA TGTGCCAGCAGCCCGTGGCACCTGGGCAACACTGAAGCTTTCTTT. Its protein product is CASSPWHLGNTEAFF.

DNA of the CDR3: TGTGCCAGCTCACCACCTCCGGGGGTTGGCTATGGCTACACCTTC. It specifies CASSPPPGVGYGYTF. The chain couples TRBV18 to TRBJ1-2, with D possibly matching TRBD1 (5 bases). Looked up from germline, CDR1 is KGHSH and CDR2 is LQKENI. V dropped 0 bases and J dropped 4 bases, with 12 bases sitting between them. This CDR3 is built from 15 residues.

The chain uses TRBV2 and TRBJ2-7; maybe TRBD1 (5 bases). Germline CDR1 reads SNHLY; CDR2 reads FYNNEI. The CDR3 has 13 amino acids. V was clipped by 3 bases and J by 6 bases, with 12 bases between them. CDR3 sequence reads: CASSDVGVIEQYV. The DNA of the CDR3 is TGTGCCAGCAGTGACGTAGGGGTGATCGAGCAGTACGTC.

This clone was recorded a few times. The rearrangement joins TRBV7-9 to TRBJ2-7, with 8 bases identical to TRBD1. Germline trimming cut 1 base from V and 6 bases from J; bases unmatched to any gene: 8. The CDR3 runs 15 residues. Germline V gene sequence: CDR1 SEHNR, CDR2 FQNEAQ (reference sequence). CDR3 protein: CASSLGTGYHLEQYF. The CDR3 nucleotides read TGTGCCAGCAGCTTAGGGACAGGGTATCACCTCGAGCAGTACTTC.

The chain couples TRBV7-9 to TRBJ2-7; TRBD1 matches at 10 bases. V dropped 3 bases and J dropped 3; count of bases not matched to a gene: 5. The V gene's germline CDR1 is SEHNR and CDR2 FQNEAQ (reference sequence). The CDR3 is 15 amino acids. For the CDR3, the DNA is TGTGCCAGCAGCTTGGGGACAGGGGCAAACTACGAGCAGTACTTC. It is translated as CASSLGTGANYEQYF.

The V gene is TRBV4-1, the J gene TRBJ2-3, with TRBD1 matching over 11 bases. Germline-derived CDR1 and CDR2 are MGHRA and YSYEKL. CDR3 length: 15 residues. Unmatched junction bases numbered 4, after V lost 4 bases and J lost 4 bases. CDR3 sequence reads: CASSLGQGAPDTQYF. The CDR3 DNA is TGCGCCAGCAGCCTAGGACAGGGGGCCCCAGATACGCAGTATTTT.

Comment on this clone: The sample has other DNA sequences that encode this CDR3 too. This chain joins TRBV4-2 and TRBJ2-3, with 9 bases aligning to TRBD2. The V segment lost 11 bases and the J segment 4 bases; nucleotides outside the gene matches: 7. Germline CDR1 and CDR2: LGHNA and YNFKEQ. The CDR3 totals 13 residues. The CDR3 coding sequence is TGTGCCTCGGGGCGGGGGGGTCCAGATACGCAGTATTTT. It encodes CASGRGGPDTQYF.

V usage is TRBV6-6 and J usage is TRBJ1-5, with no clear D. Germline values: CDR1 MNHNY, CDR2 SVGAGI (reference sequence). CDR3 length: 14 residues. V lost 2 bases and J 0 bases, leaving 5 bases between the germline ends. The CDR3 DNA is TGTGCCAGCAGTTACAGCAATAGCAATCAGCCCCAGCATTTT. Translated, it gives CASSYSNSNQPQHF.

This chain joins TRBV6-5 and TRBJ2-7; 8 bases match TRBD2. This CDR3 comprises 13 residues. V lost 6 bases, J lost 3 bases, and 4 bases stayed unmatched. The germline CDR1 and CDR2 sequences are MNHEY and SVGAGI. CDR3 loop: CASRRTSGYEQYV. For the CDR3, the DNA is TGTGCCAGCAGGCGTACTAGCGGCTACGAGCAGTACGTC.

The gene calls are TRBV7-2 and TRBJ2-1; 8 nucleotides line up with TRBD2. CDR1 is SGHTA and CDR2 is FQGNSA in the germline V gene. V shed 8 bases and J 7 bases; nucleotides not matched to a gene: 13. CDR3 length: 15 amino acids. CDR3 coding DNA: TGTGCCAGCGCCCACCCGGGGGGGGGCAGGAATGAGCAGTTCTTC. It specifies CASAHPGGGRNEQFF.

The chain links TRBV11-2 to TRBJ1-1; the D is unclear. The V end was cut by 3 bases, the J end by 5 bases, with 13 bases between. The CDR3 length is 14 residues. Germline V lookup: CDR1 SGHAT, CDR2 FQNNGV. CDR3 DNA sequence: TGTGCCAGCAGCTTCGAAGCCCGAGGGACTGAAGCTTTCTTT. It yields the protein CASSFEARGTEAFF.

This clone was seen a single time. The V and J genes are TRBV11-2 and TRBJ2-7; tentatively, D is TRBD2 (5 bases). Trimming took off 2 bases at V and 5 bases at J, with 10 bases between the two ends. Germline V CDR1 and CDR2: SGHAT, FQNNGV. This CDR3 has 13 amino acids. The CDR3 DNA reads as TGTGCCAGCAGCTTAAGCGGCCCCCACGAGCAGTACGTC. Translated: CASSLSGPHEQYV.

Notes on this clone: The sample contains more than one DNA sequence encoding this CDR3. The J gene is TRBJ1-4, the V gene TRBV28, with TRBD1 identical over 9 bases. V trimming: 4 bases; J trimming: 8 bases; junction bases outside the gene matches: 5. Germline V gene data show CDR1 as MDHEN and CDR2 as SYDVKM. CDR3 size: 14 residues. In DNA form, the CDR3 reads TGTGCCAGCAGTTCCGGGACAGGGAACGAAAAACTGTTTTTT. Its protein is CASSSGTGNEKLFF.

The V call is TRBV5-4, the J call TRBJ2-1; 10 bases match TRBD2. Germline CDR1 SGHNT, CDR2 YYREEE (reference sequence). V was pared by 4 bases and J by 2 bases, with 9 bases of the junction left unmatched. This CDR3 has 17 amino acids. CDR3 in amino acids: CASSAGLAVGAYNEQFF. Here the CDR3 DNA reads TGTGCCAGCAGCGCCGGACTAGCGGTTGGGGCCTACAATGAGCAGTTCTTC.

J is TRBJ1-6 and V is TRBV11-2; D unresolved. There are 16 residues in the CDR3. Trimming left V 3 bases short and J 2 bases short, with 11 bases between. In germline, CDR1 is SGHAT, CDR2 FQNNGV. The CDR3 DNA is TGTGCCAGCAGCTTCTCCGCAGCGCCCTATAATTCACCCCTCCACTTT. Amino acid sequence: CASSFSAAPYNSPLHF.

V gene TRBV6-5 combines with J gene TRBJ1-2; TRBD1 aligns across 10 bases. This CDR3 spans 12 amino acids. Germline V gene data show CDR1 as MNHEY and CDR2 as SVGAGI. Trimming took 5 bases from V and 11 from J; bases not matched to a gene: 5. The CDR3 DNA sequence: TGTGCCAGCAGTAGGGGACAGGGGCAATACACCTTC. It is translated as CASSRGQGQYTF.

The J gene is TRBJ2-5, the V gene TRBV24-1, with 7 positions matching TRBD2. CDR1 and CDR2 (germline): KGHDR, SFDVKD. This CDR3 has 15 residues. After removal of 7 bases from V and 0 bases from J, the junction contained 7 bases not matched to a gene. CDR3 sequence: CATSSGAAYQETQYF. The CDR3 nucleotides read TGTGCCACCAGCAGCGGGGCCGCGTACCAAGAGACCCAGTACTTC.

This chain connects TRBV7-8 to TRBJ2-7; the match to TRBD1 covers 9 bases. The CDR3 covers 15 residues. Germline V gene data show CDR1 as SGHVS and CDR2 as FQNEAQ. V lost 3 bases, J lost 0 bases, and 3 bases stayed unmatched. CDR3 sequence (DNA): TGTGCCAGCAGCTTTTCGACAGGGGGCTCCTACGAGCAGTACGTC. It encodes CASSFSTGGSYEQYV.

The V and J genes are TRBV7-2 and TRBJ1-2; D unresolved. From germline, CDR1 is SGHTA and CDR2 FQGNSA. Trimming took 5 bases from V and 3 from J, leaving 10 bases between them. This CDR3 has 13 amino acids. CDR3 nucleotide sequence: TGTGCCAGCAGCCCCGGGTCCGACTATGGCTACACCTTC. It yields the protein CASSPGSDYGYTF.

This chain connects TRBV4-1 to TRBJ2-5; TRBD1 matches at 7 bases. CDR1 is MGHRA, CDR2 YSYEKL, per germline. There are 14 residues in the CDR3. J was trimmed by 3 bases and V by 5 bases; bases with no gene match: 6. The CDR3 region has the DNA TGCGCCAGCAGCTATAGACAGGGCGAAGAGACCCAGTACTTC. It encodes CASSYRQGEETQYF.

The chain joins TRBV7-2 to TRBJ2-7; D is perhaps TRBD1 (5 bases). This CDR3 is 14 amino acids long. Deletions cut 4 bases from V and 6 bases from J, with 16 bases between. Germline lookup yields CDR1 SGHTA and CDR2 FQGNSA. The CDR3 loop is CASSSFPPQGEQYV. DNA for the CDR3: TGTGCCAGCAGCTCATTCCCCCCCCAGGGCGAGCAGTACGTC.

This clone is classed as medium-sized. This sequence joins TRBV11-1 and TRBJ2-1, with 9 bases aligning to TRBD2. Germline CDR1 and CDR2: SGHAT and FQDESV (reference sequence). The CDR3 has 14 amino acids. Trimming at V came to 3 bases and at J to 7 bases, leaving 4 bases not matched to a gene. The CDR3 here is CASSFNSGRNEQFF. DNA of the CDR3: TGTGCCAGCAGCTTCAATAGCGGGAGAAATGAGCAGTTCTTC. The variable domain in full, with the rest retrieved from reference TRBV11-1 and TRBJ2-1, is EAEVAQSPRYKITEKSQAVAFWCDPISGHATLYWYRQILGQGPELLVQFQDESVVDDSQLPKDRFSAERLKGVDSTLKIQPAELGDSAMYLCASSFNSGRNEQFFGPGTRLTVL.

The chain employs TRBV2 and TRBJ2-2; 8 bases match TRBD1. Germline trimming cut 5 bases from V and 1 base from J; bases unmatched to any gene: 3. CDR1 and CDR2 (germline): SNHLY, FYNNEI. CDR3 length: 15 residues. Here the CDR3 DNA reads TGTGCCAGCAGTAGACAGGGGTGGAACACCGGGGAGCTGTTTTTT. This codes for CASSRQGWNTGELFF. The full variable domain, completed using reference TRBV2 and TRBJ2-2, is EPEVTQTPSHQVTQMGQEVILRCVPISNHLYFYWYRQILGQKVEFLVSFYNNEISEKSEIFDDQFSVERPDGSNFTLKIRSTKLEDSAMYFCASSRQGWNTGELFFGEGSRLTVL.

CDR3 amino acids: CASSQSDGGGQPQHF. CDR3 sequence (DNA): TGCGCCAGCAGCCAATCCGACGGGGGGGGTCAGCCCCAGCATTTT. This chain uses TRBV4-1 with TRBJ1-5, with a weak D call TRBD1 (5 bases). CDR1 is MGHRA, CDR2 YSYEKL, per germline. The CDR3 runs to 15 residues. Trimming took off 2 bases at V and 6 bases at J, with 14 bases between the two ends.

The chain combines TRBV9 with TRBJ1-2, with a possible D match to TRBD1 (6 bases). The CDR3 sequence is 14 residues long. The V end lost 3 bases, the J end lost 4 bases, and 13 bases lay between the germline ends. Per the germline V gene, CDR1 is SGDLS and CDR2 is YYNGEE. Here the CDR3 reads CASSATTGTYGYTF. CDR3 nucleotides: TGTGCCAGCAGCGCAACCACAGGGACCTATGGCTACACCTTC.

This clone showed up just once. This chain uses TRBV12-3 or TRBV12-4 with TRBJ1-3; D is uncertain. The CDR3 runs to 13 residues. The V end lost 4 bases, the J end lost 7 bases, and 11 bases lay between the germline ends. CDR3: CASSSHSRNTIYF. CDR3 DNA sequence: TGTGCCAGCAGTTCCCACTCACGGAACACCATATATTTT.

The V and J genes are TRBV5-5 and TRBJ2-7, with 9 bases matching TRBD1. The CDR3 is made up of 15 amino acids. Germline CDR1 is SGHKS and CDR2 is YYEKEE (reference sequence). V gave up 4 bases and J gave up 4 bases; unmatched junction bases: 9. The CDR3 protein is CASSRSPGQGYEQYF. The CDR3 nucleotides read TGTGCCAGCAGCCGGAGCCCGGGACAGGGTTACGAGCAGTACTTC.

The CDR3 bases are TGTGCCAGCAGCCCGACCCCAGGGGGTGGCACTGAAGCTTTCTTT. Its translation is CASSPTPGGGTEAFF. V is TRBV7-2 and J is TRBJ1-1; 7 bases align to TRBD1. The CDR3 sequence is 15 residues long. Germline lookup yields CDR1 SGHTA and CDR2 FQGNSA. J gave up 4 bases and V 5 bases, and 10 bases lay outside the gene matches.

The chain couples TRBV28 to TRBJ2-3; TRBD2 matches at 11 bases. Germline V gene data show CDR1 as MDHEN and CDR2 as SYDVKM. V shed 8 bases and J 7 bases; nucleotides not matched to a gene: 14. This CDR3 is built from 16 residues. In nucleotides, the CDR3 is TGTGCCAGCGGAAACTCTAGACTAGCGGGGACCAATACGCAGTATTTT. Its translation: CASGNSRLAGTNTQYF.